The next 4 T cell receptor beta chains were all read from a single sample in a study of cytomegalovirus exposure and HLA in healthy donors. Primers included in the PCR were 60 Vbeta and 13 Jbeta primers. The method was immunoSEQ multiplex PCR; TCRdb's version includes in-frame clones alone and lacks a portion of them. The sample gives about 200,000 clones, approximately 78% of which show up once; about 3% is in the top ten. The sequenced sample was PBMCs. The origin of the receptors is a woman aged 40 to 55 in good health and CMV-seronegative.

The chain joins TRBV27 to TRBJ1-6, with a tentative D call TRBD1 (6 bases). The CDR3 is 14 residues long. Germline lookup yields CDR1 MNHEY and CDR2 SMNVEV (reference sequence). The germline V and J ends were trimmed by 6 bases and 10 bases, with 16 bases remaining between them. As DNA, the CDR3 is TGTGCCAGCAGGCACCGGGACATCTACTCACCCCTCCACTTT. Its translation: CASRHRDIYSPLHF.

This clone appeared a few times. One end of the junction is discordant with germline, which a read error may explain. The gene calls are TRBV20-1 and TRBJ1-6, with D perhaps TRBD1 (5 bases). The CDR3 has 9 amino acids. From germline, CDR1 is DFQATT and CDR2 SNEGSKA (reference sequence). The CDR3 loop is CSAKGNKDF. CDR3 coding DNA: TGCAGTGCTAAGGGGAACAAGGACTTT.

The chain employs TRBV7-8 and TRBJ1-1; D gene uncertain. V was clipped by 0 bases and J by 3 bases, with 8 bases between them. In germline, CDR1 is SGHVS, CDR2 FQNEAQ. CDR3 size: 14 residues. The CDR3, as DNA: TGTGCCAGCAGCTTAGCCCGAGTCGACACTGAAGCTTTCTTT. As protein: CASSLARVDTEAFF.

The chain joins TRBV29-1 to TRBJ2-2; 8 positions match TRBD1. V trimming: 2 bases; J trimming: 5 bases; junction bases outside the gene matches: 7. The CDR3 consists of 15 residues. Germline V lookup: CDR1 SQVTM, CDR2 ANQGSEA. The CDR3 DNA reads as TGCAGCGTTGAAAGCCAGGGGGCTGGTACCGGGGAGCTGTTTTTT. As protein: CSVESQGAGTGELFF.